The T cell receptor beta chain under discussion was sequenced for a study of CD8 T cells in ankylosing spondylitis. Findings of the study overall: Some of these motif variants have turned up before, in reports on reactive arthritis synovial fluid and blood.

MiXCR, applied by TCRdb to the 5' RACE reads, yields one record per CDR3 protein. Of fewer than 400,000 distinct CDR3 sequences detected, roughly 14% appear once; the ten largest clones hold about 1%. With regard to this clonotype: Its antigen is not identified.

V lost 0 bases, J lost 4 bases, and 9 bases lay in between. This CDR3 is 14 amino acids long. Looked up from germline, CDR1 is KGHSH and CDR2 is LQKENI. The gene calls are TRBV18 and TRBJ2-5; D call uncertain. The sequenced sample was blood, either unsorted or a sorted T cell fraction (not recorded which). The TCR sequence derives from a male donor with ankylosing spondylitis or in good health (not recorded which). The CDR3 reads CASSPPAIRETQYF. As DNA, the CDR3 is TGTGCCAGCTCACCACCGGCGATTCGAGAGACCCAGTACTTC.